A single sample is the source of the 16 T cell receptor beta chains below, sequenced in a study of long-term antiretroviral therapy in people with HIV. The assay used was immunoSEQ (version v3.0), run at survey level. Repertoires were generated with immunoSEQ multiplex PCR, while TCRdb's copy carries only in-frame clones and drops some. In the table there are roughly 14,000 clones, around 80% of which are singletons. Sequencing used unsorted PBMCs, obtained 3.1 years after starting antiretroviral therapy. These receptor sequences come from a man in his forties or fifties with HIV.

The chain joins TRBV6-1 to TRBJ2-7; 9 positions agree with TRBD1. The CDR3 totals 13 residues. The V gene's germline CDR1 is MNHNS and CDR2 SASEGT. After removal of 7 bases from V and 3 bases from J, the junction contained 4 bases not matched to a gene. The chain's CDR3 is CASTPGQGYEQYF. The CDR3 DNA reads as TGTGCCAGCACACCGGGACAGGGCTACGAGCAGTACTTC.

The chain joins TRBV6-1 to TRBJ1-1, with D uncertain. The germline V gene encodes CDR1 MNHNS and CDR2 SASEGT. Trimming took 2 bases from V and 1 from J, leaving 8 bases between them. There are 14 residues in the CDR3. Here the CDR3 reads CASSEHPGNTEAFF. For the CDR3, the DNA is TGTGCCAGCAGTGAACACCCGGGGAACACTGAAGCTTTCTTT.

This clone was observed a few times. The rearrangement joins TRBV2 to TRBJ1-1; tentative D call: TRBD1 (5 bases). The V end was cut by 5 bases, the J end by 1 base, with 14 bases between. Per germline, CDR1 SNHLY and CDR2 FYNNEI. The CDR3 contains 15 residues. CDR3 DNA: TGTGCCAGCAGTCTTATCAGGGCCCCGAACACTGAAGCTTTCTTT. Protein: CASSLIRAPNTEAFF.

This clone is medium-sized by share. This chain uses TRBV6-5 with TRBJ2-3; 11 bases are shared with TRBD2. The J segment lost 1 base and the V segment lost 4 bases, leaving 4 bases of the junction unmatched. Germline CDR1 and CDR2: MNHEY and SVGAGI. This CDR3 region has 16 residues. CDR3 sequence reads: CASSSLTSGGTDTQYF. The CDR3 nucleotides read TGTGCCAGCAGTTCGTTGACTAGCGGGGGCACAGATACGCAGTATTTT.

The CDR3 DNA reads as TGCGCCAGCAGCTTGGTCAGCGGGGAAGATGGCTACACCTTC. It is translated as CASSLVSGEDGYTF. This rearrangement joins TRBV5-1 to TRBJ1-2, with D unclear. This CDR3 is built from 14 residues. V was cut by 0 bases and J by 6 bases, with 12 bases left in between. Germline CDR1 reads SGHRS; CDR2 reads YFSETQ.

The gene calls are TRBV10-2 and TRBJ2-7, with D tentatively TRBD1 (6 bases). The CDR3 has 13 amino acids. Trimming stripped 2 bases from V and 5 bases from J, with 10 bases between. In germline, CDR1 is WSHSY, CDR2 SAAADI. The CDR3 loop is CASSENTGNEQYF. The CDR3 nucleotides read TGCGCCAGCAGTGAGAATACAGGGAACGAGCAGTACTTC.

This chain uses TRBV7-2 with TRBJ2-5; D is undetermined. Between the trimmed V and J ends, which lost 5 bases and 4 bases, there was a span of 11 bases. CDR1 SGHTA and CDR2 FQGNSA come from the germline V gene. The CDR3 has 13 amino acids. The CDR3 here is CASSLNLAETQYF. The CDR3 DNA sequence: TGTGCCAGCAGCCTGAACCTTGCAGAGACCCAGTACTTC.

The genes are TRBV6-5 and TRBJ2-5; D is possibly TRBD2 (6 bases). Trimming took off 8 bases at V and 5 bases at J, with 15 bases between the two ends. The germline CDR1 and CDR2 sequences are MNHEY and SVGAGI. The CDR3 length is 13 residues. The CDR3 nucleotides are TGTGCCAGCCGACTAGGGCCCCTGGAGACCCAGTACTTC. Translating gives CASRLGPLETQYF.

This clone was found once. This chain connects TRBV6-5 to TRBJ2-7; TRBD2 agrees at 11 bases. The V and J ends lost 11 bases and 3 bases, in that order; junction bases with no gene match: 12. CDR3 length: 15 amino acids. Per the germline V gene, CDR1 is MNHEY and CDR2 is SVGAGI. CDR3 in DNA: TGTGCCGCGGGTAGCGGGGGGGATGGCCGCTACGAGCAGTACTTC. It translates to CAAGSGGDGRYEQYF.

The genes are TRBV7-9 and TRBJ2-3; D is possibly TRBD2 (7 bases). CDR1 is SEHNR, CDR2 FQNEAQ, per germline (reference sequence). V was trimmed by 5 bases and J by 2 bases, leaving 20 bases between them. This CDR3 is built from 17 residues. The CDR3 sequence is CASSQQGRGSLTDTQYF. The DNA of the CDR3 is TGTGCCAGCAGCCAGCAGGGGAGGGGAAGCCTCACAGATACGCAGTATTTT.

For the CDR3, the DNA is TGTGCCAGTAGTATAGACGCTCGGCCTTACTATGGCTACACCTTC. Its translation is CASSIDARPYYGYTF. This chain joins TRBV19 and TRBJ1-2, with no clear D. V was pared by 0 bases and J by 3 bases, with 11 bases between. Germline assignment: CDR1 LNHDA and CDR2 SQIVND (reference sequence). This CDR3 has 15 amino acids.

The V call is TRBV27, the J call TRBJ1-5; D is perhaps TRBD1 (6 bases). There are 14 residues in the CDR3. V lost 6 bases, J lost 2 bases, and 11 bases lay in between. The germline CDR1 and CDR2 sequences are MNHEY and SMNVEV (reference sequence). The CDR3 DNA follows: TGTGCCAGCAGATTCACAGGGCGCAATCAGCCCCAGCATTTT. This codes for CASRFTGRNQPQHF.

The chain is built from TRBV5-1 and TRBJ1-6; D is unresolved. The CDR3 totals 15 residues. Per germline, CDR1 SGHRS and CDR2 YFSETQ. Trimming shortened V by 0 bases and J by 5 bases, and 9 bases separated the two germline ends. The CDR3: CASSLVGKDNSPLHF. For the CDR3, the DNA is TGCGCCAGCAGCTTGGTGGGGAAGGATAATTCACCCCTCCACTTT.

The chain recombines TRBV5-1 with TRBJ2-3, with a possible D match to TRBD2 (6 bases). Germline V CDR1 and CDR2: SGHRS, YFSETQ. The CDR3 spans 15 residues. V gave up 5 bases and J gave up 5 bases, with 18 bases separating them. Here the CDR3 reads CASRNGTPGGDTQYF. CDR3 nucleotides: TGCGCCAGCAGAAACGGGACCCCCGGGGGAGATACGCAGTATTTT.

This chain joins TRBV7-8 and TRBJ2-5; no clear D gene. Germline assignment: CDR1 SGHVS and CDR2 FQNEAQ. Trimming removed 3 bases at V and 4 bases at J, with 9 bases between. This CDR3 contains 13 residues. The CDR3 reads CASSFRTGETQYF. The CDR3 DNA reads as TGTGCCAGCAGCTTTCGAACGGGAGAGACCCAGTACTTC.

This chain connects TRBV9 to TRBJ2-6; 8 nucleotides align to TRBD1. The V segment lost 4 bases and the J segment 0 bases; nucleotides outside the gene matches: 9. This CDR3 has 18 amino acids. CDR1 and CDR2 (germline): SGDLS, YYNGEE. The CDR3 region is CASSSRDRFVSGANVLTF. For the CDR3, the DNA is TGTGCCAGCAGCTCCCGGGACAGGTTCGTCTCTGGGGCCAACGTCCTGACTTTC. The variable domain in full, completed from reference TRBV9 and TRBJ2-6, reads DSGVTQTPKHLITATGQRVTLRCSPRSGDLSVYWYQQSLDQGLQFLIQYYNGEERAKGNILERFSAQQFPDLHSELNLSSLELGDSALYFCASSSRDRFVSGANVLTFGAGSRLTVL.